A single sample gave rise to the 5 T cell receptor beta chains below, sequenced in a study of Graves' ophthalmopathy and Graves' hyperthyroidism. The sequenced template was RNA, covering the TCR beta CDR3 region. Scientists carried out first-round RT-PCR using HTBI primers and then a second-round multiplex PCR. Using its own MiXCR run on the multiplex PCR reads, TCRdb lists one record per CDR3 protein. The table includes 350,000 or so distinct CDR3 sequences, roughly a sixth detected once. Sample: peripheral blood. The receptors here all came from an adult man with Graves' ophthalmopathy.

This chain uses TRBV6-1 with TRBJ1-5, with D possibly TRBD1 on 5 matching bases. The CDR3 contains 15 residues. V was pared by 3 bases and J by 1 base, with 10 bases between. Germline CDR1 reads MNHNS; CDR2 reads SASEGT. CDR3 in DNA: TGTGCCAGCAGTGATAACAGGTGGAGCAATCAGCCCCAGCATTTT. This encodes CASSDNRWSNQPQHF.

This clonotype was recorded at least ten times. V and J are TRBV12-5 and TRBJ1-3, with D perhaps TRBD1 (5 bases). Germline values: CDR1 LGHNT, CDR2 FRNRAP. V lost 9 bases to trimming and J lost 4 bases, with 13 bases between them. The CDR3 is made up of 13 amino acids. The CDR3 here is CASSPGTGNTIYF. In DNA form, the CDR3 reads TGTGCTAGCTCACCCGGGACGGGAAACACCATATATTTT. Variable domain in full (rest from reference TRBV12-5 and TRBJ1-3): DARVTQTPRHKVTEMGQEVTMRCQPILGHNTVFWYRQTMMQGLELLAYFRNRAPLDDSGMPKDRFSAEMPDATLATLKIQPSEPRDSAVYFCASSPGTGNTIYFGEGSWLTVV.

This clonotype has ten or more counts. The chain couples TRBV5-1 to TRBJ2-1; TRBD2 aligns across 12 bases. The germline V gene encodes CDR1 SGHRS and CDR2 YFSETQ. This CDR3 has 14 residues. J gave up 12 bases and V 4 bases, and 8 bases lay outside the gene matches. The DNA for the CDR3 is TGCGCCAGCAGCGAGACTAGCGGGGGCGGGGGGCAGTTCTTC. Amino acids: CASSETSGGGGQFF. The full variable domain, in which reference TRBV5-1 and TRBJ2-1 provide the parts outside the CDR3, is KAGVTQTPRYLIKTRGQQVTLSCSPISGHRSVSWYQQTPGQGLQFLFEYFSETQRNKGNFPGRFSGRQFSNSRSEMNVSTLELGDSALYLCASSETSGGGGQFFGPGTRLTVL.

This clonotype occurred a few times. Just one base apart from a much larger clone, this may be a read error. The rearrangement links TRBV6-1 to TRBJ2-4; 8 nucleotides agree with TRBD1. V lost 7 bases and J lost 7; bases outside the gene matches: 9. This CDR3 spans 14 amino acids. CDR1 is MNHNS, CDR2 SASEGT, per germline. The CDR3 nucleotides read TGTGCCAGCATCCATGGACAGGGTCGGAACATTCAGTACTTC. Translated: CASIHGQGRNIQYF.

The V gene is TRBV25-1, the J gene TRBJ2-7; D is possibly TRBD1 (5 bases). From germline, CDR1 is MGHDK and CDR2 SYGVNS. V was cut by 5 bases and J by 0 bases, with 14 bases left in between. CDR3 length: 15 amino acids. CDR3 loop: CASSYWRQSSYEQYF. The CDR3 DNA follows: TGTGCCAGCAGTTACTGGAGACAGTCCTCCTACGAGCAGTACTTC.